Here is one T cell receptor beta chain with its context. Per the germline V gene, CDR1 is SEHNR and CDR2 is FQNEAQ (reference sequence). The CDR3 is 12 residues long. Trimming removed 4 bases from V and 5 bases from J, with 8 bases in between. The entry originates in a study of blood T cell repertoires in COVID-19. Study-wide background: Whether acute or convalescent, the COVID-19 samples came from the United States, Italy and Spain.

The method was immunoSEQ multiplex PCR; TCRdb's version includes in-frame clones alone and lacks a portion of them. In the table there are 130,000 to 150,000 clones, roughly 83% of which are singletons. Followed over time, Seattle patients had been enrolled while infection was active. Sequenced: peripheral blood. The receptor's source is a woman in her 70s with COVID-19, enrolled during active disease. V and J are TRBV7-9 and TRBJ1-1; D is unresolved. CDR3 region: CASSSDSTEAFF. In DNA, the CDR3 is TGTGCCAGCAGCTCGGACTCGACTGAAGCTTTCTTT.